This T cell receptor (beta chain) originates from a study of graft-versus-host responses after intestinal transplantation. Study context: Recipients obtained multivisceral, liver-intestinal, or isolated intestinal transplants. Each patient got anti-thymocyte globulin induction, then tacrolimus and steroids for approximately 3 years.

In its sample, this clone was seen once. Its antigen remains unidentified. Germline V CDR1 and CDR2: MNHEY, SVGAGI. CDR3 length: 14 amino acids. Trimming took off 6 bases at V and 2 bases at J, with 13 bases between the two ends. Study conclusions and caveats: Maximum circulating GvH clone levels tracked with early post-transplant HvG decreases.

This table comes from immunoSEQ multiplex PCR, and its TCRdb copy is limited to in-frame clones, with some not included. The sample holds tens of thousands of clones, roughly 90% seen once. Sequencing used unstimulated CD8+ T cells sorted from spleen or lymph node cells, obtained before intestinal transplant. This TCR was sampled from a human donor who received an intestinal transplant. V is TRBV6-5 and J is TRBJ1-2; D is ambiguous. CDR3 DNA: TGTGCCAGCAGGAAGCGCGGGGAAAACTATGGCTACACCTTC. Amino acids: CASRKRGENYGYTF.